Listed below are T cell receptor beta chains from one sample, sequenced in a study of brain T cells in children with intractable seizures. TCRdb's copy holds only in-frame clones and misses some; the assay was immunoSEQ multiplex PCR. The sample has about 340,000 clones, 85% to 95% seen once; the top ten hold about 5.8%. The starting material was peripheral blood, obtained less than 6 months after surgery. These receptor sequences come from a boy under two years old with tuberous sclerosis and intractable seizures. CDR3s include the opening cysteine and the closing phenylalanine or tryptophan. Fields, in order: CDR3 protein, CDR3 DNA, clone size, V gene, D gene, J gene. The D gene is left open where the match is weak. Clone size appears in some rows only: once, few, many, or a class for an expanded clone.

CASSATDYGYTF	TGTGCCAGCAGCGCGACTGACTATGGCTACACCTTC	NA	TRBV2	NA	TRBJ1-2
CASSLDQETQYF	TGCGCCAGCAGCTTGGACCAAGAGACCCAGTACTTC	NA	TRBV5-1	NA	TRBJ2-5
CASSSGTDNSPLHF	TGTGCCAGCAGCTCCGGGACAGATAATTCACCCCTCCACTTT	NA	TRBV7-3	TRBD1	TRBJ1-6
CASSGGLAGAAGELFF	TGTGCCAGCAGTGGGGGACTAGCGGGGGCGGCCGGGGAGCTGTTTTTT	NA	TRBV6-1	TRBD2	TRBJ2-2
CASSEGQASTDTQYF	TGTGCCAGCAGTGAAGGGCAGGCTAGCACAGATACGCAGTATTTT	NA	TRBV2	NA	TRBJ2-3
CASSSQGGGADTQYF	TGTGCCAGCAGCTCCCAAGGCGGGGGCGCAGATACGCAGTATTTT	NA	TRBV7-3	NA	TRBJ2-3
CASSWDRGEKLFF	TGTGCCAGCAGCTGGGACAGGGGTGAAAAACTGTTTTTT	NA	TRBV5-6	TRBD1	TRBJ1-4
CASSFEISGNTIYF	TGTGCCAGCAGCTTCGAGATTTCTGGAAACACCATATATTTT	NA	TRBV11-2	NA	TRBJ1-3
CASSVEAVTSGNTIYF	TGTGCCAGCAGCGTAGAAGCCGTAACCTCTGGAAACACCATATATTTT	NA	TRBV9	NA	TRBJ1-3
CASGKGGAYYNEQFF	TGTGCCAGCGGCAAGGGGGGCGCTTACTACAATGAGCAGTTCTTC	NA	TRBV27	NA	TRBJ2-1
CASKTGLTSSYNEQFF	TGTGCCAGCAAAACTGGCCTGACTAGCTCCTACAATGAGCAGTTCTTC	NA	TRBV7-2	NA	TRBJ2-1
CASSFARGETQYF	TGTGCCAGCAGTTTTGCCAGGGGTGAGACCCAGTACTTC	NA	TRBV12-3/TRBV12-4	NA	TRBJ2-5
CARAPGPGSYEQYF	TGTGCCAGGGCACCGGGACCGGGCTCCTACGAGCAGTACTTC	NA	TRBV5-8	NA	TRBJ2-7
CAWSVPSQYGYTF	TGTGCCTGGAGTGTACCGTCACAGTATGGCTACACCTTC	NA	TRBV30	NA	TRBJ1-2
CASGLVLPFQSGRAYNEQFF	TGTGCTAGTGGTTTGGTACTTCCCTTCCAAAGCGGGAGGGCCTACAATGAGCAGTTCTTC	NA	TRBV12-5	TRBD2	TRBJ2-1
CASSANKNTEAFF	TGTGCCAGCAGCGCCAACAAGAACACTGAAGCTTTCTTT	NA	TRBV9	NA	TRBJ1-1
CASSLSGASYEQYF	TGTGCCAGCAGCTTGAGCGGGGCCTCCTACGAGCAGTACTTC	NA	TRBV9	TRBD2	TRBJ2-7
CASSFGFWIGSDTEAFF	TGTGCCAGCAGCTTTGGGTTCTGGATCGGGAGCGACACTGAAGCTTTCTTT	NA	TRBV7-6	NA	TRBJ1-1
CASSPTPEGQPQHF	TGTGCCAGCAGTCCCACACCCGAGGGTCAGCCCCAGCATTTT	few	TRBV27	NA	TRBJ1-5
CASSPGDSPLEQYF	TGTGCCAGCAGCCCTGGGGACTCCCCTTTGGAGCAGTACTTC	NA	TRBV7-9	NA	TRBJ2-7
CASSEYPVEGISYEQYF	TGTGCCAGCAGTGAGTACCCCGTGGAGGGGATCTCCTACGAGCAGTACTTC	NA	TRBV6-1	NA	TRBJ2-7
CAIRGQGAYEQYF	TGTGCCATCAGGGGACAGGGGGCCTACGAGCAGTACTTC	once	TRBV10-3	TRBD1	TRBJ2-7
CAWSRTGGTGNTIYF	TGTGCCTGGAGTCGTACAGGGGGTACTGGAAACACCATATATTTT	once	TRBV30	TRBD1	TRBJ1-3
CAISVGLAGEGYEQYF	TGTGCCATCAGTGTTGGGCTAGCGGGAGAAGGATACGAGCAGTACTTC	NA	TRBV10-3	TRBD2	TRBJ2-7
CASSIEQTATYEQYF	TGTGCCAGTAGTATAGAGCAGACAGCCACCTACGAGCAGTACTTC	NA	TRBV19	NA	TRBJ2-7
CSASGPRGGNTIYF	TGCAGTGCTAGTGGGCCGAGAGGAGGAAACACCATATATTTT	NA	TRBV20-1	NA	TRBJ1-3
CASTNTGNTGELFF	TGTGCCAGCACAAATACGGGAAACACCGGGGAGCTGTTTTTT	NA	TRBV3-1/TRBV3-2	NA	TRBJ2-2
CATSPGPREGQPQHF	TGTGCCACCAGCCCGGGCCCGAGGGAGGGTCAGCCCCAGCATTTT	NA	TRBV15	NA	TRBJ1-5
CASSYPSETENTEAFF	TGTGCCAGCAGTTACCCGTCAGAGACAGAAAACACTGAAGCTTTCTTT	NA	TRBV6-5	NA	TRBJ1-1
CASSLGTGPNYGYTF	TGCGCCAGCAGCTTGGGGACAGGGCCTAACTATGGCTACACCTTC	NA	TRBV5-1	TRBD1	TRBJ1-2